This is a list of T cell receptor beta chains from one sample in a study of neurological immune-mediated disorders. TCRdb reprocessed the 5' RACE reads via MiXCR and lists one record per CDR3 protein. The sample records more than 35,000 distinct CDR3 sequences, approximately 3% being singletons. The sequencing sample was made of PBMCs. These receptors were obtained from a woman in her forties or fifties with multiple sclerosis. Each CDR3 is given with its conserved first and last residue. A D gene is named only where the DNA matches it firmly. Clone size appears in some rows only: once, few, many, or a class for an expanded clone.

J gene | V gene | clone size | CDR3 length | D gene | CDR3 DNA | CDR3 protein
TRBJ2-3 | TRBV5-1 | many | 15 | TRBD2 | TGCGCCAGCAGGGAGATAGCGGGAGTGGCAGATACGCAGTATTTT | CASREIAGVADTQYF
TRBJ2-1 | TRBV5-1 | many | 17 | TRBD2 | TGCGCCAGCAGCTTGCGGACTAGCGGACCCACGGGGAATGAGCAGTTCTTC | CASSLRTSGPTGNEQFF
TRBJ2-7 | TRBV7-8 | many | 16 | TRBD1 | TGTGCCAGCAGCCTCAAGTTTAACCGGGACAGGGACGAGCAGTACTTC | CASSLKFNRDRDEQYF
TRBJ1-1 | TRBV27 | many | 13 | NA | TGTGCCAGCAGTTTAAGGCTGGGATTTGAAGCTTTCTTT | CASSLRLGFEAFF
TRBJ2-5 | TRBV5-1 | many | 14 | NA | TGCGCCAGCTACCCTCTGGACGCCCAAGAGACCCAGTACTTC | CASYPLDAQETQYF
TRBJ2-1 | TRBV6-1 | many | 17 | TRBD2 | TGTGCCAGCAGTGCGCGAGTAGCGGGAGGGCCTGTGAATGAGCAGTTCTTC | CASSARVAGGPVNEQFF
TRBJ2-1 | TRBV20-1 | many | 13 | NA | TGCAGTGCTAGCCAAAATAAGGTACATGAGCAGTTCTTC | CSASQNKVHEQFF
TRBJ2-1 | TRBV20-1 | many | 15 | NA | TGCAGTGCTCCCCCCGGGACGGAATCCTACAATGAGCAGTTCTTC | CSAPPGTESYNEQFF
TRBJ1-1 | TRBV24-1 | many | 12 | NA | TGTGCCACCAGTGATCCGGGCGCTGAAGCTTTCTTT | CATSDPGAEAFF
TRBJ2-7 | TRBV6-6 | many | 14 | NA | TGTGCCAGCAGTGGCCAGCGAAATGACTACGAGCAGTACTTC | CASSGQRNDYEQYF
TRBJ2-3 | TRBV19 | many | 14 | NA | TGTGCCAGTAGACCCCGCGGGAACACAGATACGCAGTATTTT | CASRPRGNTDTQYF
TRBJ2-1 | TRBV5-1 | many | 15 | TRBD1 | TGCGCCAGCAGCCCGTGGACAGGGTCGGACAATGAGCAGTTCTTC | CASSPWTGSDNEQFF
TRBJ2-5 | TRBV29-1 | many | 12 | NA | TGCAGCGTACGACGGCCCCAAGAGACCCAGTACTTC | CSVRRPQETQYF
TRBJ1-6 | TRBV5-1 | many | 14 | TRBD1 | TGCGCCAGCAGCTTTGGACAGGGTGATTCACCCCTCCACTTT | CASSFGQGDSPLHF
TRBJ2-6 | TRBV5-1 | few | 15 | NA | TGCGCCAGCAGCCCGCAGGGCACTGGGGCCAACGTCCTGACTTTC | CASSPQGTGANVLTF
TRBJ2-2 | TRBV20-1 | many | 14 | NA | TGCAGTGCCGGACGCACATCGAACACCGGGGAGCTGTTTTTT | CSAGRTSNTGELFF
TRBJ2-7 | TRBV12-3/TRBV12-4 | many | 12 | NA | TGTGCCAGCAGTCCTACAGGTCCGGAGCAGTACTTC | CASSPTGPEQYF
TRBJ2-5 | TRBV5-1 | many | 11 | NA | TGCGCCAGCAGTTGGGAAGAGACCCAGTACTTC | CASSWEETQYF
TRBJ2-3 | TRBV28 | many | 17 | TRBD1 | TGTGCCAGCAGCCCCCCCGTGGGGACAGGTGGGACGAATACGCAGTATTTT | CASSPPVGTGGTNTQYF
TRBJ1-2 | TRBV29-1 | many | 14 | NA | TGCAGCGTAGGGGTCGAGTCAGGGGTCTATGGCTACACCTTC | CSVGVESGVYGYTF
TRBJ2-5 | TRBV29-1 | many | 15 | TRBD2 | TGCAGCGTTGACACCCTAGCGGGAGACGGAGAGACCCAGTACTTC | CSVDTLAGDGETQYF
TRBJ2-1 | TRBV5-1 | many | 15 | TRBD2 | TGCGCCAGCAGCCCCCTAGCGGGAGGCGGCAATGAGCAGTTCTTC | CASSPLAGGGNEQFF
TRBJ2-3 | TRBV20-1 | many | 14 | TRBD2 | TGCAGTGCTAGACCCGGCGGGGGGGCTGATACGCAGTATTTT | CSARPGGGADTQYF
TRBJ2-5 | TRBV5-1 | many | 15 | NA | TGCGCCAGCAGCTTGGCCTCCGGCGTCCAAGAGACCCAGTACTTC | CASSLASGVQETQYF
TRBJ2-7 | TRBV28 | many | 11 | NA | TGTGCCAGCAGTGTACTGGGTGAGCAGTACTTC | CASSVLGEQYF
TRBJ1-6 | TRBV5-1 | many | 16 | TRBD1 | TGCGCCAGTCGGAACCAGGGGGCGCGGAATAATTCACCCCTCCACTTT | CASRNQGARNNSPLHF
TRBJ2-7 | TRBV3-1 | few | 15 | NA | TGTGCCAGCAGCCCTATAGCGGTTTCCTCCTACGAGCAGTACTTC | CASSPIAVSSYEQYF
TRBJ1-5 | TRBV12-3/TRBV12-4 | many | 14 | NA | TGTGCCAGCAGTTTAGGACCGTACAATCAGCCCCAGCATTTT | CASSLGPYNQPQHF
TRBJ2-7 | TRBV7-2 | NA | 14 | NA | TGTGCCAGCAGCTTCGAAAGAGCGACCTACGAGCAGTACTTC | CASSFERATYEQYF
TRBJ1-5 | TRBV5-6 | many | 15 | NA | TGTGCCAGCAGCTTGGAGGGGTACAGGTATCGGCCCCAGCATTTT | CASSLEGYRYRPQHF
TRBJ2-5 | TRBV12-3/TRBV12-4 | many | 11 | NA | TGTGCCAGCAGTCAAACAGGGACCCAGTACTTC | CASSQTGTQYF
TRBJ2-3 | TRBV6-2/TRBV6-3 | many | 14 | TRBD2 | TGTGCCAGCAGTTACTCGAGGAGCGGGGGGGCCTCGAATTTT | CASSYSRSGGASNF
TRBJ2-3 | TRBV5-5 | many | 15 | TRBD2 | TGTGCCAGCAGCTCAGGACTAGCGTGCGGAGATACGCAGTATTTT | CASSSGLACGDTQYF
TRBJ2-5 | TRBV10-3 | many | 12 | NA | TGTGCCATCAGTGAATACCAAGAGACCCAGTACTTC | CAISEYQETQYF
TRBJ1-1 | TRBV6-5 | many | 13 | NA | TGTGCCAGCAGTTTCCAGGGGAACACTGAAGCTTTCTTT | CASSFQGNTEAFF
TRBJ1-3 | TRBV15 | many | 19 | NA | TGTGCCACCAGCAGACATAGACTTCCGGGACGCAACTCTGGAAACACCATATATTTT | CATSRHRLPGRNSGNTIYF
TRBJ2-5 | TRBV20-1 | NA | 15 | NA | TGCAGTGCTAGCGGGGGACACCAAGCGGGCGAGACCCAGTACTTC | CSASGGHQAGETQYF
TRBJ2-7 | TRBV6-6 | many | 14 | NA | TGTGCCAGCAGTCCTCCTGGACAGAGCTACGAGCAGTACTTC | CASSPPGQSYEQYF
TRBJ2-3 | TRBV20-1 | many | 12 | NA | TGCAGTACCTTTTTGAGGGAAGATACGCAGTATTTT | CSTFLREDTQYF
TRBJ2-2 | TRBV20-1 | many | 16 | TRBD1 | TGCAGTGCTAGAGATGCCAGACAGGGTGACACCGGGGAGCTGTTTTTT | CSARDARQGDTGELFF
TRBJ2-1 | TRBV7-2 | many | 15 | NA | TGTGCCAGCGGATTAGCAGTCAGCTCCTACAATGAGCAGTTCTTC | CASGLAVSSYNEQFF
TRBJ1-4 | TRBV20-1 | many | 14 | NA | TGCAGTGCACCTATCACAGGAAGAGGAGAAAAACTGTTTTTT | CSAPITGRGEKLFF
TRBJ2-7 | TRBV5-1 | many | 15 | NA | TGCGCCAGCAGCTTGGTCCCAGGGAGCTCCTACGAGCAGTACTTC | CASSLVPGSSYEQYF
TRBJ2-1 | TRBV7-9 | many | 13 | NA | TGTGCCAGCACAAGGAACCTGTACAATGAGCAGTTCTTC | CASTRNLYNEQFF
TRBJ1-1 | TRBV5-1 | many | 15 | TRBD1 | TGCGCCAGCAGCTCAACGGGACAGGGGTCTTCTGAAGCTTTCTTT | CASSSTGQGSSEAFF
TRBJ1-1 | TRBV7-9 | many | 11 | NA | TGTGCCAGCAGCCCCGCGGATGGAGCTTTCTTT | CASSPADGAFF
TRBJ2-1 | TRBV7-9 | many | 16 | TRBD2 | TGTGCCAGCAGCCAAATCCAACTAGCGGGGAACAATGAGCAGTTCTTC | CASSQIQLAGNNEQFF
TRBJ1-3 | TRBV28 | many | 15 | NA | TGTGCCAGCACCTCTGGTTTGGTTTCAGGAAACACCATATATTTT | CASTSGLVSGNTIYF
TRBJ2-3 | TRBV20-1 | many | 18 | TRBD2 | TGCAGTGCGCATGTCGGCCTGGGACTAGCAGGCTACACAGATACGCAGTATTTT | CSAHVGLGLAGYTDTQYF
TRBJ2-3 | TRBV7-2 | many | 18 | TRBD2 | TGTGCCAGCAGCACCCGACTAGCGGGAGGGCGGGTCACAGATACGCAGTATTTT | CASSTRLAGGRVTDTQYF
TRBJ2-3 | TRBV11-2 | many | 14 | NA | TGTGCCAGCAGCTTAGTATTGGGAACAGATACGCAGTATTTT | CASSLVLGTDTQYF
TRBJ2-1 | TRBV7-2 | many | 11 | NA | TGTGCCAGCAGCGCTTACAATGAGCAGTTCTTC | CASSAYNEQFF
TRBJ1-2 | TRBV5-1 | many | 13 | NA | TGCGCCAGCAGCCTTCAGGGGTTACACGGCTACACCTTC | CASSLQGLHGYTF
TRBJ2-7 | TRBV5-1 | many | 16 | TRBD1 | TGCGCCAGCAGCCAGACTCCGGGACAGCCCTCCTACGAGCAGTACTTC | CASSQTPGQPSYEQYF
TRBJ2-1 | TRBV20-1 | NA | 12 | NA | TGCAGTGCTGCCCCCAGTCCCGATGAGCAGTTCTTC | CSAAPSPDEQFF